The 21 T cell receptor beta chains listed next were all sequenced from one sample in a study of cytomegalovirus exposure and HLA in healthy donors. PCR primers comprised 60 Vbeta and 13 Jbeta primers. Profiling relied on immunoSEQ multiplex PCR, and the TCRdb table lists in-frame clones only, not all of them. The table includes roughly 180,000 clones, more than 65% detected once. Sample: PBMCs. Source of these receptors: a man aged 30 to 39 in good health and CMV-seronegative.

J is TRBJ2-7 and V is TRBV10-2, with 9 bases matching TRBD2. J gave up 0 bases and V 5 bases, and 5 bases lay outside the gene matches. This CDR3 comprises 15 residues. In germline, CDR1 is WSHSY, CDR2 SAAADI. The CDR3 loop is CASSLTSGFSYEQYF. Written as DNA, the CDR3 is TGCGCCAGCAGTTTGACTAGCGGATTCTCCTACGAGCAGTACTTC.

The chain carries TRBV5-4 and TRBJ2-7; D remains unclear. Germline V gives CDR1 SGHNT, CDR2 YYREEE (reference sequence). Deletions cut 2 bases from V and 2 bases from J, with 8 bases between. The CDR3 loop spans 13 amino acids. The CDR3 coding sequence is TGTGCCAGCAGCTTTAGTACCACCTACGAGCAGTACTTC. Its translation: CASSFSTTYEQYF.

The chain combines TRBV29-1 with TRBJ1-1, with 8 bases aligning to TRBD1. Germline trimming cut 2 bases from V and 1 base from J; bases unmatched to any gene: 9. Germline V lookup: CDR1 SQVTM, CDR2 ANQGSEA. The CDR3 is made up of 16 amino acids. The CDR3 loop reads CSVEHAGTGSNTEAFF. CDR3 nucleotides: TGCAGCGTTGAACACGCCGGGACAGGATCGAACACTGAAGCTTTCTTT.

The chain has TRBV5-1 and TRBJ2-7, with 7 bases lining up with TRBD2. The germline V gene has CDR1 SGHRS and CDR2 YFSETQ. CDR3 size: 16 residues. V lost 4 bases to trimming and J lost 0 bases; unmatched junction nucleotides: 10. The CDR3 nucleotides read TGCGCCAGCAGCCGCTCCGGGGGGACCTACTCCTACGAGCAGTACTTC. Translation: CASSRSGGTYSYEQYF.

V gene TRBV30 combines with J gene TRBJ1-3; D gene uncertain. CDR1 is GTSNPN and CDR2 is SVGIG in the germline V gene (reference sequence). Trimming pared 5 bases from V and 0 bases from J, leaving 11 bases between. This CDR3 spans 14 amino acids. The CDR3 protein is CAWDISLSGNTIYF. The DNA of the CDR3 is TGTGCCTGGGACATTTCCCTCTCTGGAAACACCATATATTTT. Full variable domain (rest looked up from reference TRBV30 and TRBJ1-3): SQTIHQWPATLVQPVGSPLSLECTVEGTSNPNLYWYRQAAGRGLQLLFYSVGIGQISSEVPQNLSASRPQDRQFILSSKKLLLSDSGFYLCAWDISLSGNTIYFGEGSWLTVV.

V gene TRBV30 combines with J gene TRBJ2-7, with TRBD1 identical over 9 bases. The V and J ends lost 2 bases and 9 bases, in that order; junction bases with no gene match: 23. Germline lookup yields CDR1 GTSNPN and CDR2 SVGIG (reference sequence). This CDR3 is 18 amino acids long. The CDR3 DNA follows: TGTGCCTGGAGTAGGGGACAGGGATCATCAACGCAATCGGGGGGGCAGTACTTC. It codes for CAWSRGQGSSTQSGGQYF.

The chain is built from TRBV11-2 and TRBJ2-7; possible D gene TRBD1, 5 bases. Germline lookup yields CDR1 SGHAT and CDR2 FQNNGV. There are 14 residues in the CDR3. V lost 5 bases and J lost 2, with 13 bases in between. The CDR3 region is CASSLDTLTYEQYF. The CDR3 DNA follows: TGTGCCAGCAGCCTGGACACACTAACCTACGAGCAGTACTTC.

CDR3 sequence (DNA): TGTGCCAGCAGCACGGACAGGGGGCGTGAAGCTTTCTTT. It specifies CASSTDRGREAFF. V is TRBV11-3 and J is TRBJ1-1; TRBD1 aligns across 11 bases. Germline CDR1 is SGHNT and CDR2 is YENEEA. With V trimmed by 5 bases and J by 7 bases, 3 bases remained unmatched. The CDR3 loop spans 13 amino acids.

V is TRBV7-8 and J is TRBJ2-1; maybe TRBD2 (5 bases). Germline CDR1 is SGHVS and CDR2 is FQNEAQ. The CDR3 extends over 14 amino acids. V was trimmed by 0 bases and J by 3 bases, leaving 6 bases between them. The CDR3 sequence: CASSLAGDYNEQFF. In DNA, the CDR3 is TGTGCCAGCAGCTTAGCCGGGGACTACAATGAGCAGTTCTTC.

The chain is built from TRBV6-4 and TRBJ2-3; D is unresolved. The CDR3 is 13 residues long. Trimming removed 3 bases at V and 0 bases at J, with 4 bases between. Germline V lookup: CDR1 MRHNA, CDR2 SNTAGT. The CDR3 protein is CASSESSTDTQYF. In nucleotides, the CDR3 is TGTGCCAGCAGTGAATCTAGCACAGATACGCAGTATTTT.

The rearrangement joins TRBV7-2 to TRBJ1-6, with D possibly TRBD1 on 5 matching bases. Trimming shortened V by 2 bases and J by 10 bases, and 18 bases separated the two germline ends. CDR3 size: 16 residues. The germline gives CDR1 SGHTA, CDR2 FQGNSA. The CDR3 sequence: CASSLSGGGSDSPLHF. The DNA for the CDR3 is TGTGCCAGCAGCTTATCGGGTGGGGGGTCGGACTCACCCCTCCACTTT.

V usage is TRBV5-1 and J usage is TRBJ1-4, with 7 bases identical to TRBD1. This CDR3 spans 14 amino acids. Germline-derived CDR1 and CDR2 are SGHRS and YFSETQ. V was pared by 2 bases and J by 6 bases, with 4 bases of the junction left unmatched. Here the CDR3 DNA reads TGCGCCAGCAGCTTAAGGGGGCAGGATGAAAAACTGTTTTTT. Its protein product is CASSLRGQDEKLFF.

CDR3 in DNA: TGTGCCAGTAGTATAGCGACAGGGGTCAATCAGCCCCAGCATTTT. It yields the protein CASSIATGVNQPQHF. The gene calls are TRBV19 and TRBJ1-5, with 8 bases matching TRBD1. The CDR3 sequence is 15 residues long. V dropped 1 base and J dropped 3; count of bases not matched to a gene: 2. Germline CDR1 is LNHDA and CDR2 is SQIVND (reference sequence).

The chain joins TRBV5-6 to TRBJ1-2; perhaps TRBD1 as D (6 bases). This CDR3 comprises 14 residues. The germline V and J ends were trimmed by 0 bases and 7 bases, with 13 bases remaining between them. Per the germline V gene, CDR1 is SGHDT and CDR2 is YYEEEE. The CDR3 reads CASSLGPGVFGYTF. The CDR3 DNA sequence: TGTGCCAGCAGCTTGGGTCCAGGGGTATTTGGCTACACCTTC.

The rearrangement joins TRBV30 to TRBJ2-5; no definite D call. The J call may be mistaken, given a closer DNA end match to TRBJ2-7. The germline CDR1 and CDR2 sequences are GTSNPN and SVGIG (reference sequence). This CDR3 is built from 14 residues. CDR3 sequence reads: CAWRRSRFSYEQYF. The CDR3 DNA sequence: TGTGCCTGGAGGAGATCGAGGTTCTCCTACGAGCAGTACTTC.

This sequence joins TRBV7-2 and TRBJ2-5; D is ambiguous. This CDR3 spans 11 amino acids. Deletions cut 4 bases from V and 5 bases from J, with 5 bases between. The germline gives CDR1 SGHTA, CDR2 FQGNSA. The CDR3 reads CASSSGETQYF. CDR3 nucleotide sequence: TGTGCCAGCAGCTCCGGGGAGACCCAGTACTTC.

J is TRBJ1-1 and V is TRBV4-3; possibly TRBD1 for D (6 bases). The germline CDR1 and CDR2 sequences are LGHNA and YSLEER. CDR3 length equals 14 residues. With 3 bases removed from V and 6 bases from J, the gap between germline ends came to 14 bases. CDR3 residues: CASSQGAFSPEAFF. CDR3 in DNA: TGCGCCAGCAGCCAGGGGGCTTTCAGTCCTGAAGCTTTCTTT.

DNA for the CDR3: TGTGCCAGCGGCGGGACTGCCACCTACGAGCAGTACTTC. This gives the protein CASGGTATYEQYF. The V call is TRBV5-6, the J call TRBJ2-7; D is perhaps TRBD2 (6 bases). V was cut by 7 bases and J by 2 bases, with 13 bases left in between. The CDR3 loop spans 13 amino acids. The germline gives CDR1 SGHDT, CDR2 YYEEEE.

The chain recombines TRBV6-6 with TRBJ2-7; the match to TRBD1 covers 8 bases. V shed 10 bases, J shed 3 bases, and the junction held 14 bases outside the gene matches. This CDR3 spans 15 amino acids. CDR1 is MNHNY, CDR2 SVGAGI, per germline (reference sequence). The CDR3 spells CATNPGTGEGYEQYF. The CDR3 DNA reads TGTGCCACCAACCCTGGGACAGGAGAGGGCTACGAGCAGTACTTC.

The rearrangement uses TRBV6-1 and TRBJ2-3, with 10 bases that match TRBD2. Germline V CDR1 and CDR2: MNHNS, SASEGT. After removal of 0 bases from V and 4 bases from J, the junction contained 1 base not matched to a gene. There are 15 residues in the CDR3. CDR3: CASSEASGGPDTQYF. In DNA form, the CDR3 reads TGTGCCAGCAGTGAAGCTAGCGGGGGGCCAGATACGCAGTATTTT.

Points on this clone: Other DNA sequences in this sample translate to the same CDR3. The chain joins TRBV11-2 to TRBJ2-1; 7 bases fit TRBD2. V dropped 1 base and J dropped 2; count of bases not matched to a gene: 2. This CDR3 spans 15 amino acids. The V gene's germline CDR1 is SGHAT and CDR2 FQNNGV. The CDR3 DNA reads TGTGCCAGCAGCTTAGGAAGCGGGGCCTACAATGAGCAGTTCTTC. Protein product: CASSLGSGAYNEQFF.